The T cell receptor (beta chain) described here comes from a study of blood T cell repertoires in COVID-19. Looking at the study overall: Sample material is recorded as cDNA or gDNA derived from T cells, B-cell-depleted T cells, or PBMCs.

CDR3 length: 17 amino acids. CDR1 LNHDA and CDR2 SQIVND come from the germline V gene (reference sequence). J gave up 8 bases and V 0 bases, and 15 bases lay outside the gene matches. In the source study's methods: Amplification from reference gene primers served as the basis for estimated nucleated cell counts. Only in-frame clones appear in the TCRdb table, and some are missing; sequencing was by immunoSEQ multiplex PCR. D and trimming come from the DNA, and the V and J calls and clone size come from that table. The sample yields approximately 120,000 clones, approximately 85% seen once. This chain uses TRBV19 with TRBJ1-2; 7 nucleotides agree with TRBD1. The clonotype originates from a human donor in a cohort sampled during active COVID-19. The sample comprised peripheral blood. CDR3 coding DNA: TGTGCCAGTAGTATAGACTCTACACCCCGACAGGGTTTAGGCTACACCTTC. Amino acids: CASSIDSTPRQGLGYTF.